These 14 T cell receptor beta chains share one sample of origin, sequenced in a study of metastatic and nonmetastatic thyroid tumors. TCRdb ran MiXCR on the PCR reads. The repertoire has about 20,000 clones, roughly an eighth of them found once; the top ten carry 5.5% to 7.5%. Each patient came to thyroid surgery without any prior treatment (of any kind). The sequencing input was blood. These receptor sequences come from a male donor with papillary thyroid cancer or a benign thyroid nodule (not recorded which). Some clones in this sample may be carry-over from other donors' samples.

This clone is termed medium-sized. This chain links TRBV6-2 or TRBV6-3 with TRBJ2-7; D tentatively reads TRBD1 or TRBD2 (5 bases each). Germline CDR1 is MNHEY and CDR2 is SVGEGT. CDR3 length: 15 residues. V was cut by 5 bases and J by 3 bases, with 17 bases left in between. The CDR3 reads CASSVQSGPYYEQYF. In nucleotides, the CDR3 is TGTGCCAGCAGTGTCCAATCGGGACCCTACTACGAGCAGTACTTC.

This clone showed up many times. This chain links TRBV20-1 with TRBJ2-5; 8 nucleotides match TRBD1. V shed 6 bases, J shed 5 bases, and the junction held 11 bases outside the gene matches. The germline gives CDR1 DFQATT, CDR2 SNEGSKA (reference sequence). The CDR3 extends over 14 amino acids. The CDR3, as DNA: TGCAGTGCGCAACGACAGGGGATGTCTGAGACCCAGTACTTC. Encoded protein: CSAQRQGMSETQYF.

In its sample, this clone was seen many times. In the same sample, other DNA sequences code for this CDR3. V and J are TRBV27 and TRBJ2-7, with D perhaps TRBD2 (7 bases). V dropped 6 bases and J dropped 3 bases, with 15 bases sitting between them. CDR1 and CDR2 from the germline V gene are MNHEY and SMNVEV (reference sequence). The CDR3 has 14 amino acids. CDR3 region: CASRRGGGFYEQYF. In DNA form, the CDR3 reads TGTGCCAGCAGGCGAGGGGGGGGGTTCTACGAGCAGTACTTC.

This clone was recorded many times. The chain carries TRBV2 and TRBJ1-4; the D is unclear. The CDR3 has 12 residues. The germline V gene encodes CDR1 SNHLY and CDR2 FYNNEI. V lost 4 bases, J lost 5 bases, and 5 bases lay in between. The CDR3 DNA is TGTGCCAGCAGTGTCAGAAATGAAAAACTGTTTTTT. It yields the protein CASSVRNEKLFF.

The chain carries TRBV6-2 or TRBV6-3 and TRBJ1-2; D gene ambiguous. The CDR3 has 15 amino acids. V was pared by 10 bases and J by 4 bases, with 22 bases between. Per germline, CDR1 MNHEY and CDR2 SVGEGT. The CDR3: CATEDGTPLGYGYTF. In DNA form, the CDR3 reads TGTGCCACTGAGGACGGAACGCCTCTTGGCTATGGCTACACCTTC.

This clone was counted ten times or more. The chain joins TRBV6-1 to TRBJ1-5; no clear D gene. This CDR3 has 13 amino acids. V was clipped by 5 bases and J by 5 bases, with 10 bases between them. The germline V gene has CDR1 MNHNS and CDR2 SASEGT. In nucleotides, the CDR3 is TGTGCCAGCAGTTGGGGAGTCCATCAGCCCCAGCATTTT. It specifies CASSWGVHQPQHF.

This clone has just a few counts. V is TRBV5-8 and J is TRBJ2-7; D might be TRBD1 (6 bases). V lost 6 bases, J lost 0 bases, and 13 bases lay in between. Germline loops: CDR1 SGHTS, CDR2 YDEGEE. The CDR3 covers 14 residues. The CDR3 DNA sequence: TGTGCCAGCACCACCAGGGACAACTCCTACGAGCAGTACTTC. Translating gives CASTTRDNSYEQYF.

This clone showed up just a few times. Here the CDR3 DNA reads TGTGCCAGCAGCTTAAGTGGACAGGGGCGTAGGGGCTACACCTTC. Amino acid sequence: CASSLSGQGRRGYTF. This chain joins TRBV11-2 and TRBJ1-2, with TRBD1 matching 9 bases. The CDR3 covers 15 residues. V lost 2 bases, J lost 8 bases, and 9 bases stayed unmatched. Germline CDR1 and CDR2: SGHAT and FQNNGV.

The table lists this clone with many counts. The CDR3 sequence: CASSSLGLQETQYF. CDR3 nucleotide sequence: TGTGCCAGCAGCTCACTAGGGCTGCAAGAGACCCAGTACTTC. This chain links TRBV12-3 or TRBV12-4 with TRBJ2-5, with a weak D call TRBD2 (5 bases). This CDR3 is built from 14 residues. The V end was cut by 6 bases, the J end by 2 bases, with 13 bases between.

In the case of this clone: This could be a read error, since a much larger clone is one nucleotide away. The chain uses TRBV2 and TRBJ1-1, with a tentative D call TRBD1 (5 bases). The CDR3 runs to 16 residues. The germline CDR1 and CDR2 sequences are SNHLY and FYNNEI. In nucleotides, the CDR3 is TGTGCCAGCAGTCCCCAGGGAGTGGGGATGAACACTGAAGCTTCCTTT. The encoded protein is CASSPQGVGMNTEASF.

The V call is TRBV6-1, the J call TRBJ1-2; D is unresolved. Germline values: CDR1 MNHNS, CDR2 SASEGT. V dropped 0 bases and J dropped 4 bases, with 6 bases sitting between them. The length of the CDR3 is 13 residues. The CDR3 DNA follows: TGTGCCAGCAGTGAAGCATCCGGCTATGGCTACACCTTC. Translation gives CASSEASGYGYTF.

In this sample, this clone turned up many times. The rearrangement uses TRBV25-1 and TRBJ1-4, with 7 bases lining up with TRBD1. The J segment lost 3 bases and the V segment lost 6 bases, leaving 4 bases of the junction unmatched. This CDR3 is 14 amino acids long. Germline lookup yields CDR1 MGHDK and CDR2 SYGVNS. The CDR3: CASSLGQANEKLFF. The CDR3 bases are TGTGCCAGCAGCCTTGGACAGGCTAATGAAAAACTGTTTTTT. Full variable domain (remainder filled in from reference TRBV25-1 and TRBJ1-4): EADIYQTPRYLVIGTGKKITLECSQTMGHDKMYWYQQDPGMELHLIHYSYGVNSTEKGDLSSESTVSRIRTEHFPLTLESARPSHTSQYLCASSLGQANEKLFFGSGTQLSVL.

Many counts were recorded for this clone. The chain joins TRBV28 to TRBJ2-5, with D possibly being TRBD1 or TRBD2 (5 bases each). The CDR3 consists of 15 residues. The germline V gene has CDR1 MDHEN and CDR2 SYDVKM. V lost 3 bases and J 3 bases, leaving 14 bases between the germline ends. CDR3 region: CASSFGTRGKETQYF. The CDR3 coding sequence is TGTGCCAGCAGTTTTGGGACGAGAGGAAAAGAGACCCAGTACTTC. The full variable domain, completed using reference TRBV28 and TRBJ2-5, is DVKVTQSSRYLVKRTGEKVFLECVQDMDHENMFWYRQDPGLGLRLIYFSYDVKMKEKGDIPEGYSVSREKKERFSLILESASTNQTSMYLCASSFGTRGKETQYFGPGTRLLVL.

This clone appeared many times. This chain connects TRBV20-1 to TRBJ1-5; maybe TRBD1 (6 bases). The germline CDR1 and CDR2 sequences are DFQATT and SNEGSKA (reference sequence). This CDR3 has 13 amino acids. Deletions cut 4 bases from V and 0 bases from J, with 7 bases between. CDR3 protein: CSATDSSNQPQHF. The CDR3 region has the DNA TGCAGTGCTACGGACAGTAGCAATCAGCCCCAGCATTTT.